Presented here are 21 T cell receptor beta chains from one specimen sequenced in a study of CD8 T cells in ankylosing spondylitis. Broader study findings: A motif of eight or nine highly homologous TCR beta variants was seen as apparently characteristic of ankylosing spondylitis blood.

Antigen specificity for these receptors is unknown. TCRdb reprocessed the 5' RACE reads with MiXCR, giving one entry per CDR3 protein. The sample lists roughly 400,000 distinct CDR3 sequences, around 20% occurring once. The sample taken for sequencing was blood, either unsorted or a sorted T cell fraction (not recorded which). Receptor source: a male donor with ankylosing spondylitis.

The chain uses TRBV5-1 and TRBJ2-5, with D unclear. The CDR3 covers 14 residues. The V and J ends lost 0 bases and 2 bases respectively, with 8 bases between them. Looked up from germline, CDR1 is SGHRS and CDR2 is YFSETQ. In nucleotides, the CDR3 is TGCGCCAGCAGCTTGGCAGCCAGGCAAGAGACCCAGTACTTC. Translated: CASSLAARQETQYF.

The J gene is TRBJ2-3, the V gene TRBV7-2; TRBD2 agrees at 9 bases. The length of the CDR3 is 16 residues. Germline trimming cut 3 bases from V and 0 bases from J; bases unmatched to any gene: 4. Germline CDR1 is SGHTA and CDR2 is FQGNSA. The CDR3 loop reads CASSFRLAASTDTQYF. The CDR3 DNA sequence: TGTGCCAGCAGCTTCCGACTAGCGGCTAGCACAGATACGCAGTATTTT.

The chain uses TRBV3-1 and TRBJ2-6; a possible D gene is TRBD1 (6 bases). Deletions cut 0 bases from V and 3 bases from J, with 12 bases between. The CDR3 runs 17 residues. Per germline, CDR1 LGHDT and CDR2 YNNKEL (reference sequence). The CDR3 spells CASSQDAGASGANVLTF. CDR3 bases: TGTGCCAGCAGCCAAGACGCAGGGGCAAGTGGGGCCAACGTCCTGACTTTC.

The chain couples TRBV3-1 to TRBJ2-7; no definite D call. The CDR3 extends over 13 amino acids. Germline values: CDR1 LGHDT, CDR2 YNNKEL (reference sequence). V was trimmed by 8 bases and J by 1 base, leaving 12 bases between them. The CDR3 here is CASLGLNSYEQYF. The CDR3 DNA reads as TGTGCCAGCTTAGGGCTTAATTCCTACGAGCAGTACTTC.

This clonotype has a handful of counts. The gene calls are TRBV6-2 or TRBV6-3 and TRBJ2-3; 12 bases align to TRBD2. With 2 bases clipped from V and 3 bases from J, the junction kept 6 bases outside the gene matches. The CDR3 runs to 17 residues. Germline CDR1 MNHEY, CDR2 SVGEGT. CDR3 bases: TGTGCCAGCAGTTACCCCGGACTAGCGGGAAGTACAGATACGCAGTATTTT. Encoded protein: CASSYPGLAGSTDTQYF.

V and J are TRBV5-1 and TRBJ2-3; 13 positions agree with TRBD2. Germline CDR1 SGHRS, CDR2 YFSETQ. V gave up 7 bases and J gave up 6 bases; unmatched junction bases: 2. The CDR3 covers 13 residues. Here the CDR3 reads CASGLAGVDTQYF. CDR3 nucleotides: TGCGCCAGCGGACTAGCGGGAGTTGATACGCAGTATTTT.

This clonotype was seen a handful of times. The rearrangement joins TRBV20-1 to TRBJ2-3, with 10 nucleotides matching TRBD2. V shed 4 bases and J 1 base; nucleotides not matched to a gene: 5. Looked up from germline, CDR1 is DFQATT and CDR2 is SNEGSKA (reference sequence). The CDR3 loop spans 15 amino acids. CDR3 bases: TGCAGTGCTATTGGGCTAGCGGGAGGCACAGATACGCAGTATTTT. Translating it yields CSAIGLAGGTDTQYF.

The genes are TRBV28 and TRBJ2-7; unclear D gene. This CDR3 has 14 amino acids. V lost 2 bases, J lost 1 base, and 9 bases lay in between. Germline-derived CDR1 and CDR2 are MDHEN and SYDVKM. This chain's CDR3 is CASSLLPPSYEQYF. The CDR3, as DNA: TGTGCCAGCAGTTTACTTCCCCCATCCTACGAGCAGTACTTC. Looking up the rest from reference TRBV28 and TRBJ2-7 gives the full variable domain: DVKVTQSSRYLVKRTGEKVFLECVQDMDHENMFWYRQDPGLGLRLIYFSYDVKMKEKGDIPEGYSVSREKKERFSLILESASTNQTSMYLCASSLLPPSYEQYFGPGTRLTVT.

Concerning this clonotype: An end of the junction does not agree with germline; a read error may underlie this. The CDR3 is CASSLGASGSQETQYF. In DNA form, the CDR3 reads TGTGCTAGCAGCTTAGGGGCTAGCGGGAGCCAAGAGACCCAGTACTTC. This chain links TRBV7-7 with TRBJ2-5; 10 positions match TRBD2. Germline V gene lookup returns CDR1 SSHAT and CDR2 FNYEAQ (reference sequence). The CDR3 sequence is 16 residues long.

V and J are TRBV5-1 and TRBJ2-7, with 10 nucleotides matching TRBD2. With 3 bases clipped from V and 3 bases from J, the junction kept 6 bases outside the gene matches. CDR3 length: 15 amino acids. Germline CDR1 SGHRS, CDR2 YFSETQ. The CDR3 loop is CASSSLAGDIYEQYF. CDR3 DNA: TGCGCCAGCAGCTCGCTAGCGGGAGATATCTACGAGCAGTACTTC.

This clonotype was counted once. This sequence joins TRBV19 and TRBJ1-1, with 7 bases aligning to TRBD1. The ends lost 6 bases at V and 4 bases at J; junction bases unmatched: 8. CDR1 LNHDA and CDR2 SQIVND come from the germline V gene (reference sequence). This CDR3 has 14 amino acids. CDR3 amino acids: CASSTGAAGTEAFF. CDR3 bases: TGTGCCAGTAGCACAGGGGCCGCGGGCACTGAAGCTTTCTTT. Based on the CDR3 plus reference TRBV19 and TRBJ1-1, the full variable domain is DGGITQSPKYLFRKEGQNVTLSCEQNLNHDAMYWYRQDPGQGLRLIYYSQIVNDFQKGDIAEGYSVSREKKESFPLTVTSAQKNPTAFYLCASSTGAAGTEAFFGQGTRLTVV.

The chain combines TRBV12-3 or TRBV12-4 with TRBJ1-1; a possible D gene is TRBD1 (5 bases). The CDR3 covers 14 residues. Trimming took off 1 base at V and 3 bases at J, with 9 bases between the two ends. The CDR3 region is CASSLVGGDTEAFF. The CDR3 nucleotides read TGTGCCAGCAGTTTAGTGGGAGGGGACACTGAAGCTTTCTTT.

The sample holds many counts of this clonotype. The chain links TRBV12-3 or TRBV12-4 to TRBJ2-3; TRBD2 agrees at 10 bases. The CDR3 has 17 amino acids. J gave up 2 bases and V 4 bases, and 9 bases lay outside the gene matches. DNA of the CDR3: TGTGCCAGCAGTTCTGAAGCGGGAGGGCCCGACACAGATACGCAGTATTTT. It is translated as CASSSEAGGPDTDTQYF.

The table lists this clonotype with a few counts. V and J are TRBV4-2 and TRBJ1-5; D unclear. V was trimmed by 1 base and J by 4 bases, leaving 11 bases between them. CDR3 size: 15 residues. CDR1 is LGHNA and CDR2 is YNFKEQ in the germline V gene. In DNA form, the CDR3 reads TGTGCCAGCAGCCAAGGTGGGATCGGGAATCAGCCCCAGCATTTT. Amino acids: CASSQGGIGNQPQHF.

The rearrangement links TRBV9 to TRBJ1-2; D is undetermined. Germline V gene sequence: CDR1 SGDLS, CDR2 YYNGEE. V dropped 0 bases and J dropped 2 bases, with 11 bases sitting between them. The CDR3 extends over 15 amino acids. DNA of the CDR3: TGTGCCAGCAGCGTAGGCAGTCCTACCAACTATGGCTACACCTTC. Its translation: CASSVGSPTNYGYTF.

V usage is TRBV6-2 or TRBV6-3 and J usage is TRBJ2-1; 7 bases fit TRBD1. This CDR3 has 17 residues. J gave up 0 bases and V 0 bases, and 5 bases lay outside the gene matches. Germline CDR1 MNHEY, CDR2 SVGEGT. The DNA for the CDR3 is TGTGCCAGCAGTTACTCGACAGGGTTTCGCTCCTACAATGAGCAGTTCTTC. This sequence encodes CASSYSTGFRSYNEQFF.

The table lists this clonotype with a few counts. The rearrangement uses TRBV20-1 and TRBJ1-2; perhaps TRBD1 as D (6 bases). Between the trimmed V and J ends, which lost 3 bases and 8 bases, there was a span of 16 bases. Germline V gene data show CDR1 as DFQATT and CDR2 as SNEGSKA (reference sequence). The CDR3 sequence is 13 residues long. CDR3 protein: CSASRGQPWGYTF. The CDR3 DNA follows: TGCAGTGCTAGTAGGGGACAACCTTGGGGCTACACCTTC.

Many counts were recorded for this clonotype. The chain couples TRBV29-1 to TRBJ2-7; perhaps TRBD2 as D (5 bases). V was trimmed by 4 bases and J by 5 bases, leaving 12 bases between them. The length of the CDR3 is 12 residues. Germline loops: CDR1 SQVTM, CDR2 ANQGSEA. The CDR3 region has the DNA TGCAGCGTTGGAAAGGGTAGCGACGAGCAGTACTTC. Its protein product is CSVGKGSDEQYF.

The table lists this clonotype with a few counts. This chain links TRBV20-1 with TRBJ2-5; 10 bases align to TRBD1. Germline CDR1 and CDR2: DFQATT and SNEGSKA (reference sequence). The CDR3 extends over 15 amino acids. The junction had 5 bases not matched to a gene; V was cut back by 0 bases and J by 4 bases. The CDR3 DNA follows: TGCAGTGCTAGAGATGGGACAGGGGATTCAGAGACCCAGTACTTC. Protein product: CSARDGTGDSETQYF.

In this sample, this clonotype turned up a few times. CDR3 sequence reads: CASSQATGGYEQYF. CDR3 nucleotide sequence: TGTGCCAGCAGCCAAGCAACAGGAGGCTACGAGCAGTACTTC. This chain connects TRBV3-1 to TRBJ2-7, with D perhaps given as TRBD1 or TRBD2 (5 bases each). From germline, CDR1 is LGHDT and CDR2 YNNKEL (reference sequence). Trimming took 1 base from V and 3 from J, leaving 10 bases between them. CDR3 length: 14 amino acids.

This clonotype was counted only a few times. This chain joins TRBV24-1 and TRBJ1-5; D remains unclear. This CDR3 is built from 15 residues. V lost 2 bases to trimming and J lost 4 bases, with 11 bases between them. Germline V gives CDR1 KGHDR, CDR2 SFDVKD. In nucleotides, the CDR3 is TGTGCCACCAGTGATTCGAAGGCCCTGAATCAGCCCCAGCATTTT. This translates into CATSDSKALNQPQHF.